One sample yielded the 17 T cell receptor beta chains listed below, sequenced in a study of blood T cells in healthy people across ages. Through a sample-barcoded 5' primer and a J-beta primer mix, a second PCR was run for roughly 7 to 12 cycles. TCRdb redid the calling of the 5' RACE reads with MiXCR, one entry per CDR3 protein. The data show 1.2 million to 1.5 million distinct CDR3 sequences, almost 60% seen once. The sample was blood. These receptors originate from a man between 18 and 35 years old in good health.

This clonotype was detected only a few times. The chain uses TRBV7-9 and TRBJ2-7, with D perhaps matching TRBD2 (5 bases). The V end was cut by 5 bases, the J end by 3 bases, with 14 bases between. CDR3 length equals 14 residues. Germline lookup yields CDR1 SEHNR and CDR2 FQNEAQ (reference sequence). The CDR3 DNA is TGTGCCAGCAGCACCGGCGGGTTAAACTACGAGCAGTACTTC. This codes for CASSTGGLNYEQYF.

V is TRBV20-1 and J is TRBJ2-5; TRBD2 agrees at 11 bases. CDR3 length equals 14 residues. J gave up 6 bases and V 8 bases, and 11 bases lay outside the gene matches. Per the germline V gene, CDR1 is DFQATT and CDR2 is SNEGSKA (reference sequence). The CDR3 reads CSTSSGGAGKTQYF. The CDR3 DNA is TGCAGTACAAGTAGCGGGGGGGCCGGGAAGACCCAGTACTTC.

The chain joins TRBV3-1 to TRBJ1-2; weak D call: TRBD1 (6 bases). Germline V gene sequence: CDR1 LGHDT, CDR2 YNNKEL (reference sequence). CDR3 size: 15 residues. The V end lost 3 bases, the J end lost 5 bases, and 16 bases lay between the germline ends. For the CDR3, the DNA is TGTGCCAGCAGCCAGGAGGACAGTCGACTTTATGGCTACACCTTC. Translated, it gives CASSQEDSRLYGYTF.

This clonotype was seen only a few times. The genes are TRBV29-1 and TRBJ2-5, with D tentatively TRBD1 or TRBD2 (5 bases each). V was cut by 8 bases and J by 0 bases, with 16 bases left in between. The CDR3 runs 14 residues. Germline values: CDR1 SQVTM, CDR2 ANQGSEA. CDR3 loop: CSLLGDSYQETQYF. The CDR3, as DNA: TGCAGCCTGTTGGGGGATTCGTACCAAGAGACCCAGTACTTC.

The genes are TRBV2 and TRBJ2-1; D perhaps matches TRBD2 (5 bases). Germline V gene lookup returns CDR1 SNHLY and CDR2 FYNNEI. CDR3 size: 13 residues. V lost 11 bases, J lost 4 bases, and 15 bases lay in between. DNA for the CDR3: TGTGCCCTACAAGCGGAGAATTACAATGAGCAGTTCTTC. Protein product: CALQAENYNEQFF.

The V gene is TRBV20-1, the J gene TRBJ2-7; 10 bases fit TRBD1. This CDR3 has 15 amino acids. From germline, CDR1 is DFQATT and CDR2 SNEGSKA (reference sequence). V shed 3 bases and J 4 bases; nucleotides not matched to a gene: 9. CDR3 DNA sequence: TGCAGTGCTAGCAACCGGGACAGGGGTAAATACGAGCAGTACTTC. Translating it yields CSASNRDRGKYEQYF.

This clonotype has a handful of counts. The chain uses TRBV6-5 and TRBJ1-6; no reliable D call. The CDR3 covers 14 residues. V was pared by 9 bases and J by 0 bases, with 9 bases between. In germline, CDR1 is MNHEY, CDR2 SVGAGI. The DNA for the CDR3 is TGTGCCAGTCTTGGGAGCTCCTATAATTCACCCCTCCACTTT. It specifies CASLGSSYNSPLHF.

This chain uses TRBV29-1 with TRBJ2-7; D perhaps matches TRBD1 (5 bases). Trimming took 4 bases from V and 4 from J, leaving 14 bases between them. This CDR3 spans 13 amino acids. Germline V gives CDR1 SQVTM, CDR2 ANQGSEA. CDR3 DNA: TGCAGCGTTGTACTTATGACAGATTACGAGCAGTACTTC. It codes for CSVVLMTDYEQYF.

This chain connects TRBV6-5 to TRBJ1-1; weak D call: TRBD1 (6 bases). CDR3 length equals 15 residues. Germline CDR1 MNHEY, CDR2 SVGAGI. V lost 0 bases and J lost 4, with 12 bases in between. CDR3 in DNA: TGTGCCAGCAGTTACTCCGGGGGACAATTCACTGAAGCTTTCTTT. Translated: CASSYSGGQFTEAFF.

This chain uses TRBV5-1 with TRBJ2-7; D might be TRBD1 (6 bases). From germline, CDR1 is SGHRS and CDR2 YFSETQ. The germline V and J ends were trimmed by 0 bases and 3 bases, with 19 bases remaining between them. CDR3 size: 17 residues. The CDR3 DNA sequence: TGCGCCAGCAGCTTGGGGGAGATTGGGACAAGGGACTACGAGCAGTACTTC. It yields the protein CASSLGEIGTRDYEQYF.

CDR3 nucleotide sequence: TGCAGTGCTAGTGCCGTTGGTACCTACGAGCAGTACTTC. It translates to CSASAVGTYEQYF. The rearrangement links TRBV20-1 to TRBJ2-4, with D unresolved. The J call may be mistaken, given a closer DNA end match to TRBJ2-7. Germline values: CDR1 DFQATT, CDR2 SNEGSKA (reference sequence). The CDR3 is made up of 13 amino acids.

V is TRBV27 and J is TRBJ2-3; the D is unclear. The germline V gene has CDR1 MNHEY and CDR2 SMNVEV (reference sequence). The CDR3 runs to 15 residues. Trimming shortened V by 8 bases and J by 4 bases, and 19 bases separated the two germline ends. In DNA form, the CDR3 reads TGTGCCAGCCTATCGGTATGGGGTCGGCCAGATACGCAGTATTTT. It codes for CASLSVWGRPDTQYF.

This clonotype was seen a handful of times. The chain employs TRBV29-1 and TRBJ2-1, with D perhaps matching TRBD2 (5 bases). The germline V gene encodes CDR1 SQVTM and CDR2 ANQGSEA. The germline V and J ends were trimmed by 8 bases and 7 bases, with 15 bases remaining between them. The CDR3 runs 12 residues. CDR3 in amino acids: CSCLGGGNEQFF. CDR3 coding DNA: TGCAGCTGCCTCGGAGGAGGAAATGAGCAGTTCTTC.

This clonotype was counted only a few times. The chain links TRBV2 to TRBJ1-2; 12 nucleotides align to TRBD1. This CDR3 has 16 amino acids. Germline CDR1 is SNHLY and CDR2 is FYNNEI. V trimming: 2 bases; J trimming: 6 bases; junction bases outside the gene matches: 7. The CDR3 nucleotides read TGTGCCAGCAGTGAAATCGGGACAGGGGGCTTACATGGCTACACCTTC. Residues: CASSEIGTGGLHGYTF.

The chain has TRBV18 and TRBJ1-2; D not certain. There are 13 residues in the CDR3. CDR1 and CDR2 from the germline V gene are KGHSH and LQKENI. Trimming shortened V by 1 base and J by 5 bases, and 8 bases separated the two germline ends. CDR3: CASSPHAGYGYTF. Here the CDR3 DNA reads TGTGCCAGCTCACCACATGCCGGATATGGCTACACCTTC.

The chain employs TRBV7-9 and TRBJ2-1; 13 bases map to TRBD2. In germline, CDR1 is SEHNR, CDR2 FQNEAQ (reference sequence). CDR3 length equals 15 residues. V lost 5 bases, J lost 7 bases, and 5 bases stayed unmatched. The CDR3 DNA reads as TGTGCCAGCAGCCAGACTAGCGGGAGGTGGAATGAGCAGTTCTTC. Translation: CASSQTSGRWNEQFF.

This clonotype has only one observation. The V gene is TRBV18, the J gene TRBJ2-7; TRBD1 is a possible D gene (7 bases). This CDR3 region has 15 residues. V was trimmed by 6 bases and J by 10 bases, leaving 25 bases between them. The germline gives CDR1 KGHSH, CDR2 LQKENI. In DNA form, the CDR3 reads TGTGCCAGCTCGCGGGGACAGAAGGAACAAGAGATCCAGTACTTC. As protein: CASSRGQKEQEIQYF.